This paragraph reports one T cell receptor beta chain. Antigen specificity is unknown. Sorted cells reached over 98% purity in every population. J gave up 8 bases and V 6 bases, and 9 bases lay outside the gene matches. The CDR3 has 15 residues. The germline CDR1 and CDR2 sequences are MGHDK and SYGVNS. This sample was taken from a study of beta chain features in type 1 diabetes. Overall study: Healthy donors resembled patients in age, gender and cell yields.

Study results and limitations: Moderately but significantly shorter TCRB CDR3s were found in Type 1 diabetes patients in all four CD4+ subsets.

The whole isolated RNA underwent reverse transcription, so sequencing captured expressed TCRB transcripts. Measured with immunoSEQ multiplex PCR; TCRdb has only the in-frame clones, and not every one. The data show around 600,000 clones, around 12% seen once. The source material was naive CD4+ T cells from blood. The V call is TRBV25-1, the J call TRBJ1-6; 8 nucleotides align to TRBD1. The sequence derives from a man aged 25 to 45 with type 1 diabetes. CDR3: CASSRGTGLHSPLHF. CDR3 DNA sequence: TGTGCCAGCAGCAGGGGGACAGGCTTACATTCACCCCTCCACTTT.